This T cell receptor (beta chain) was found in a study of cytomegalovirus exposure and HLA in healthy donors. About this clone: What it binds is not known.

Researchers ran the PCR with 60 Vbeta and 13 Jbeta primers. Sequencing was performed with immunoSEQ multiplex PCR; in TCRdb, only in-frame clones are kept and a portion is missing. The data contain 150,000 to 200,000 clones, approximately 78% of them singletons. General study points: Later analysis placed DRB1 highest and HLA-C lowest in TCR association rates, which differed by HLA locus. By a later analysis, the bulk of CMV-associated TCR beta chains appeared HLA-restricted. Donors belonging to an Asian-associated ancestry cluster reportedly showed fewer N-insertions in productive TCRs than the approximately 640-donor mean, according to what a later analysis found. An analysis that was carried out later associated 15,000 to 20,000 TCR beta sequences with HLA alleles at 0.05 false discovery rate.

Trimming removed 5 bases from V and 8 bases from J, with 18 bases in between. The CDR3 extends over 14 amino acids. The germline gives CDR1 LNHDA, CDR2 SQIVND (reference sequence). This chain links TRBV19 with TRBJ1-2, with a tentative D call TRBD1 (6 bases). The source is a woman aged 18-29 years in good health and CMV-seronegative. Sequences were obtained from PBMCs. The CDR3 loop is CASSLGTPLGGYTF. The CDR3 DNA reads TGTGCCAGTAGTCTCGGGACACCGCTTGGAGGCTACACCTTC.